This TCR beta chain stems from a study of shared clonotypes between healthy human individuals. The germline V and J ends were trimmed by 1 base and 3 bases, with 11 bases remaining between them. The CDR3 has 14 residues. Germline loops: CDR1 SGDLS, CDR2 YYNGEE. To note about this clone: What it binds is not known.

Naive-designated CD8 cells lacked CD45RO, were positively enriched for CCR7, and omitted terminally differentiated effector memory CD45RA+ cells. Measured with immunoSEQ multiplex PCR; TCRdb has only the in-frame clones, and not every one. Among approximately 810,000 clones listed, roughly 92% were seen once. Study-wide results and limits: Roughly 5% of naive CD4 clonotypes were shared across a handful of donors. Larger estimated richness was generally recorded for naive subsets relative to memory subsets. The study's rarefaction showed incomplete sorted-subset sequencing despite large depth.

This TCR was sampled from a man aged 30 to 45 in good health. The gene calls are TRBV9 and TRBJ2-7; unclear D gene. Specimen: naive CD8+ T cells sorted from blood. The DNA of the CDR3 is TGTGCCAGCAGCGTACCGGGCCCCTGCTACGAGCAGTACTTC. This encodes CASSVPGPCYEQYF.